This is a list of T cell receptor beta chains from one sample in a study of blood T cell repertoires in COVID-19. Generated by immunoSEQ multiplex PCR, the TCRdb table keeps only in-frame clones and is missing some. Of 120,000 to 150,000 clones listed, roughly 88% are singletons. Sequenced material: peripheral blood. The source of these receptors is a human donor in a cohort sampled during active COVID-19. The CDR3 runs from the conserved cysteine through the conserved F or W. Fields, in order: clone size, J gene, D gene, V gene, CDR3 DNA, CDR3 protein. A D gene is named only where the DNA matches it firmly. The listing skips clone size in some rows; elsewhere it reads once, few, many or a size class.

- | TRBJ2-7 | - | TRBV27 | TGTGCCAGCAGTTCGGGACTTAACTCCTACGAGCAGTACTTC | CASSSGLNSYEQYF
- | TRBJ1-2 | - | TRBV6-5 | TGTGCCAGCAGTAACGGGGGAGACTACACCTTC | CASSNGGDYTF
few | TRBJ2-1 | TRBD2 | TRBV2 | TGTGCCAGCAGCGGAGGACTAGCGGGAGACAATGAGCAGTTCTTC | CASSGGLAGDNEQFF
- | TRBJ2-7 | TRBD2 | TRBV18 | TGTGCCAGCTCACCCCTAGCGGGTGATACCTACGAGCAGTACTTC | CASSPLAGDTYEQYF
- | TRBJ1-6 | TRBD1 | TRBV5-1 | TGCGCCAGCAGCTTAACAGGGGGCGGTTCACCCCTCCACTTT | CASSLTGGGSPLHF
- | TRBJ1-2 | TRBD1 | TRBV2 | TGTGCCAGCAGTGCGGACAGGGTAGGCTATGGCTACACCTTC | CASSADRVGYGYTF
- | TRBJ1-2 | - | TRBV24-1 | TGTGCCACCAGTGGGCCAGGCGGCTACACCTTC | CATSGPGGYTF
- | TRBJ2-3 | TRBD2 | TRBV5-1 | TGCGCCAGCACCCACCTAGCGGGGGGCCCAGATACGCAGTATTTT | CASTHLAGGPDTQYF
- | TRBJ2-7 | - | TRBV12-3/TRBV12-4 | TGTGCCAGCAGTTTAGCAGCAGAGCAGTACTTC | CASSLAAEQYF
- | TRBJ1-5 | - | TRBV5-5 | TGTGCCAGCAGCTCGAGACTGGCCCTAAATAGCAATCAGCCCCAGCATTTT | CASSSRLALNSNQPQHF
- | TRBJ2-7 | - | TRBV18 | TGTGCCAGCTCACCCTACGGGTCTACGTCCTACGAGCAGTACTTC | CASSPYGSTSYEQYF
- | TRBJ2-7 | - | TRBV18 | TGTGCCAGCTCCCGGGACGGAGGGTACGAGCAGTACTTC | CASSRDGGYEQYF
once | TRBJ1-1 | - | TRBV2 | TGTGCCAGCAATCCCGACAGGACACTGAACACTGAAGCTTTCTTT | CASNPDRTLNTEAFF
once | TRBJ2-5 | TRBD1 | TRBV5-6 | TGTGCCAGCAGCAGGGGGCTTGAGACCCAGTACTTC | CASSRGLETQYF
- | TRBJ1-4 | - | TRBV5-1 | TGCGCCAGCAGCTTTGGGCAGGGAAAGGAAAAACTGTTTTTT | CASSFGQGKEKLFF
- | TRBJ2-2 | - | TRBV7-2 | TGTGCCAGCAGCTTAGTGAGGGAAGGACTATTCCTGAACACCGGGGAGCTGTTTTTT | CASSLVREGLFLNTGELFF
- | TRBJ2-3 | TRBD2 | TRBV29-1 | TGCAGCGTTGTTGACGGACTAGGCCCAGATACGCAGTATTTT | CSVVDGLGPDTQYF
- | TRBJ1-1 | - | TRBV27 | TGTGCCAGCAGTTTATACCCCAGCGGGAACACTGAAGCTTTCTTT | CASSLYPSGNTEAFF
- | TRBJ1-1 | - | TRBV12-3/TRBV12-4 | TGTGCCAGCAGCCCCACAGTCACTGAAGCTTTCTTT | CASSPTVTEAFF
- | TRBJ1-1 | - | TRBV6-5 | TGTGCCAGCAGTTCAACTCGACAGGCTGAAGCTTTCTTT | CASSSTRQAEAFF
- | TRBJ1-6 | - | TRBV6-6 | TGTGCCAGCAAGGGGGGGTCTAACTATAATTCACCCCTCCACTTT | CASKGGSNYNSPLHF
- | TRBJ1-2 | - | TRBV7-2 | TGTGCCAGCAGCCACAACCAATATCCAGGGGTGGCCTATGGCTACACCTTC | CASSHNQYPGVAYGYTF
once | TRBJ2-7 | TRBD2 | TRBV11-2 | TGTGCCAGCAGCGGGGGACTAGCCTCCTACGAGCAGTACTTC | CASSGGLASYEQYF
- | TRBJ2-7 | - | TRBV7-2 | TGTGCCAGCAGCTTGGCAGACCCTAGGGAGCAGTACTTC | CASSLADPREQYF
- | TRBJ1-2 | - | TRBV6-5 | TGTGCCAGCAGCGCCCAGTATGGTAACGGCTACACCTTC | CASSAQYGNGYTF
- | TRBJ2-7 | - | TRBV27 | TGTGCCAGCAGTTGGGGAGGGGGAGGGGGCTACGAGCAGTACTTC | CASSWGGGGGYEQYF
- | TRBJ2-7 | - | TRBV4-2 | TGTGCCAGCAGCCACAACTCGGCTAGCGTTACCTACGAGCAGTACTTC | CASSHNSASVTYEQYF
- | TRBJ2-7 | - | TRBV6-5 | TGTGCCAGCAGCCGGACAGGAGGGCTCTACGAGCAGTACTTC | CASSRTGGLYEQYF
- | TRBJ1-1 | - | TRBV7-9 | TGTGCCAGCAGCCCTCGGACAGCTCCGAACACTGAAGCTTTCTTT | CASSPRTAPNTEAFF
- | TRBJ1-4 | - | TRBV3-1/TRBV3-2 | TGTGCCAGCAGCCAAGGTATGACAGCTAATGAAAAACTGTTTTTT | CASSQGMTANEKLFF
- | TRBJ2-2 | - | TRBV7-9 | TGTGCCAGCAGCCCGTCCCATACCGGCGGGGCCGGGGAGCTGTTTTTT | CASSPSHTGGAGELFF
- | TRBJ2-1 | TRBD2 | TRBV5-5 | TGTGCCAGCAGCTTACGGACTAGCGGAGAGCAGTTCTTC | CASSLRTSGEQFF
once | TRBJ2-7 | TRBD2 | TRBV5-1 | TGCGCCAGCAGCCAAGGGACTAGTCACGAGCAGTACTTC | CASSQGTSHEQYF
once | TRBJ1-2 | - | TRBV6-4 | TGTGCCAGCAGTGACTCGGGCGGGGGGTCCCACTATGGCTACACCTTC | CASSDSGGGSHYGYTF
- | TRBJ2-6 | - | TRBV19 | TGTGCCAGTAGTATCCCAGGGGCCAACGTCCTGACTTTC | CASSIPGANVLTF
- | TRBJ1-2 | TRBD1 | TRBV29-1 | TGCAGCGTGGGACAGAACTTCTATGGCTACACCTTC | CSVGQNFYGYTF
- | TRBJ2-7 | TRBD2 | TRBV6-2/TRBV6-3 | TGTGCCAGCAGTTACCGAGCTAGCGGGGGGGCGAGCTCCTACGAGCAGTACTTC | CASSYRASGGASSYEQYF
once | TRBJ1-1 | - | TRBV12-3/TRBV12-4 | TGTGCCAGCAGCGCCCAGGGTTCTGGAGCTTTCTTT | CASSAQGSGAFF
- | TRBJ1-1 | TRBD1 | TRBV19 | TGTGCCAGTAGATGGGGGACAGGAATGAACACTGAAGCTTTCTTT | CASRWGTGMNTEAFF
- | TRBJ2-2 | TRBD1 | TRBV5-1 | TGCGCCAGCAGCTCACAGGGGATCACCGGGGAGCTGTTTTTT | CASSSQGITGELFF
- | TRBJ1-6 | - | TRBV3-1/TRBV3-2 | TGTGCCAGCAGCCCCATCGCTGGGGGGAATTCACCCCTCCACTTT | CASSPIAGGNSPLHF
- | TRBJ1-2 | - | TRBV3-1/TRBV3-2 | TGTGCCAGCAGCCAAGATAGGGCAGGGTATGGCTACACCTTC | CASSQDRAGYGYTF
- | TRBJ2-3 | TRBD2 | TRBV4-1 | TGCGCCAGCAGCACAGAGGGGTGGGGTAGCGGGGGAATAGATACGCAGTATTTT | CASSTEGWGSGGIDTQYF
- | TRBJ1-2 | - | TRBV29-1 | TGCAGCGCCACGGCGGGTGGCTACACCTTC | CSATAGGYTF
- | TRBJ1-4 | - | TRBV29-1 | TGCAGCGTTGAATCGAGTCATGAAAAACTGTTTTTT | CSVESSHEKLFF
- | TRBJ1-2 | TRBD1 | TRBV27 | TGTGCCAGCAGCCGGGACAGGGTTAACTATGGCTACACCTTC | CASSRDRVNYGYTF